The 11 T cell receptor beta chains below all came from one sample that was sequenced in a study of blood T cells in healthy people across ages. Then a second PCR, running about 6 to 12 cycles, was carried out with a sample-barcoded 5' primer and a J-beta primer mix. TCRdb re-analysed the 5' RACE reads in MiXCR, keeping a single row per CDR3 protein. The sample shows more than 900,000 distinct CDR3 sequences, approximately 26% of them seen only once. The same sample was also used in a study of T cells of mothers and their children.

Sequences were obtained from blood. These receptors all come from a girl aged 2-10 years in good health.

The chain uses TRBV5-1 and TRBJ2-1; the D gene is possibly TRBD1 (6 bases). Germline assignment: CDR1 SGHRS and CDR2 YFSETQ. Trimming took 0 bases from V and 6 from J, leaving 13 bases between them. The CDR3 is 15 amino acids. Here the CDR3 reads CASSLGQASGNEQFF. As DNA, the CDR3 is TGCGCCAGCAGCTTGGGACAGGCTAGTGGCAATGAGCAGTTCTTC.

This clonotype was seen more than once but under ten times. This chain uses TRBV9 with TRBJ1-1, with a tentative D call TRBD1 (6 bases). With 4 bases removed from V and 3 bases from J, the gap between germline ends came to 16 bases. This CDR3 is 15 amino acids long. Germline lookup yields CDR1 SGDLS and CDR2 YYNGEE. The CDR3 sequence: CASSSSPGQDTEAFF. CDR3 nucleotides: TGTGCCAGCAGCTCCAGCCCGGGACAAGACACTGAAGCTTTCTTT.

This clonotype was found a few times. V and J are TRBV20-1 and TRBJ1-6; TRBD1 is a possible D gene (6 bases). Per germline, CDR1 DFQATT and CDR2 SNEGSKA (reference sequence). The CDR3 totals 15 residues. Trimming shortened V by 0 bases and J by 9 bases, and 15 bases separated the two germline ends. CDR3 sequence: CSARDPGALPSPLHF. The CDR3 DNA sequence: TGCAGTGCTAGAGATCCGGGGGCCTTGCCTTCACCCCTCCACTTT.

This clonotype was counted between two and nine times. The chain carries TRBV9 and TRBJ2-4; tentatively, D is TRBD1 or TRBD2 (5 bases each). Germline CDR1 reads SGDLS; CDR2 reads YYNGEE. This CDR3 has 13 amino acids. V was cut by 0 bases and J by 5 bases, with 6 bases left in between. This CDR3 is CASSVEGQNIQYF. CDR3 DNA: TGTGCCAGCAGCGTAGAGGGACAAAACATTCAGTACTTC.

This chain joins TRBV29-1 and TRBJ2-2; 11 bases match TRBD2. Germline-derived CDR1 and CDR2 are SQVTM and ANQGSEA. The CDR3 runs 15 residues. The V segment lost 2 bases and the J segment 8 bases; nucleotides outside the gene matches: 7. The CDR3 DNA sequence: TGCAGCGTTGAATTTAGCGGGGGGGCCGGTGGGGAGCTGTTTTTT. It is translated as CSVEFSGGAGGELFF.

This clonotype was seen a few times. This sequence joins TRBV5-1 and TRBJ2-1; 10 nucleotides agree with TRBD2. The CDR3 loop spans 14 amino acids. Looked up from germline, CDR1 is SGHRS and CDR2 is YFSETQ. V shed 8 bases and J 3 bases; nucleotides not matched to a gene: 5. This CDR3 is CASTTSGDYNEQFF. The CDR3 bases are TGCGCCAGTACAACTAGCGGGGACTACAATGAGCAGTTCTTC.

CDR3 loop: CASRQLIAGVRTQYF. CDR3 coding DNA: TGTGCCAGCAGGCAGTTAATAGCGGGAGTTCGGACCCAGTACTTC. The J gene is TRBJ2-5, the V gene TRBV6-1; 9 nucleotides line up with TRBD2. This CDR3 has 15 residues. CDR1 is MNHNS, CDR2 SASEGT, per germline. V lost 6 bases, J lost 7 bases, and 12 bases stayed unmatched.

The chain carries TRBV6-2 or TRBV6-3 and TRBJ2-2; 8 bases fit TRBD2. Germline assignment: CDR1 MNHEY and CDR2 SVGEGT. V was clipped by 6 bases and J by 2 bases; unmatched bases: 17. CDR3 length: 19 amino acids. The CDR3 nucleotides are TGTGCCAGCAGGAGTATGTACGGAGCTAGCGGGCTTAACACCGGGGAGCTGTTTTTT. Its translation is CASRSMYGASGLNTGELFF.

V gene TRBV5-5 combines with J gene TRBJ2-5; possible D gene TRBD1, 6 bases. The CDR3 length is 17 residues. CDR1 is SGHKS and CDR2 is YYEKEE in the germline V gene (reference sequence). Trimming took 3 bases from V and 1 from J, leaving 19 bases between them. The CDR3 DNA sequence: TGTGCCAGCAGCTCGGAGACAGGAAGGGCCACCCAAGAGACCCAGTACTTC. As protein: CASSSETGRATQETQYF.

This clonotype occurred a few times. CDR3 sequence reads: CASSLTGTGGAGELFF. CDR3 in DNA: TGCGCCAGCAGCTTGACCGGGACAGGGGGAGCCGGGGAGCTGTTTTTT. The genes are TRBV5-1 and TRBJ2-2; 11 bases align to TRBD1. The CDR3 spans 16 residues. J lost 6 bases, V lost 1 base, and 5 bases had no gene match. CDR1 is SGHRS, CDR2 YFSETQ, per germline.

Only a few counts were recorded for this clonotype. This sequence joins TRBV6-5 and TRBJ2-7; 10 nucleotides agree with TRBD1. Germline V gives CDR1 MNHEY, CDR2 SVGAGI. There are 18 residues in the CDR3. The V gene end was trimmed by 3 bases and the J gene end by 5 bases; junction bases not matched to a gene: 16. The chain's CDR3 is CASSYYWDRGSRGDEQYF. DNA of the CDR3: TGTGCCAGCAGTTATTATTGGGACAGGGGTTCCCGAGGGGACGAGCAGTACTTC.